The 7 T cell receptor beta chains presented below share a single source sample, sequenced in a study of blood T cell repertoires in COVID-19. Data came from immunoSEQ multiplex PCR; TCRdb stores just in-frame clones and leaves some out. The repertoire holds 350,000 to 450,000 clones, with approximately 92% as singletons. The sample was PBMCs or T cells enriched from blood (not recorded which). The receptors were sampled from a man aged 25-45 years who had recovered from COVID-19.

The V and J genes are TRBV6-1 and TRBJ2-7; 10 bases align to TRBD2. Germline V gene sequence: CDR1 MNHNS, CDR2 SASEGT. There are 14 residues in the CDR3. Trimming cost V 5 bases and J 3 bases; bases outside gene matches: 4. CDR3 amino acids: CASSRTSGVYEQYF. CDR3 DNA: TGTGCCAGCAGTCGGACTAGCGGAGTCTACGAGCAGTACTTC.

The J gene is TRBJ1-4, the V gene TRBV28; perhaps TRBD1 as D (5 bases). V was shortened by 7 bases and J by 2 bases, with 11 bases between the two germline ends. CDR3 length: 14 amino acids. Germline V gene data show CDR1 as MDHEN and CDR2 as SYDVKM. CDR3 region: CASTLGGTNEKLFF. CDR3 in DNA: TGTGCCAGCACCTTGGGGGGGACTAATGAAAAACTGTTTTTT.

This chain links TRBV2 with TRBJ2-1; 12 bases are a match to TRBD2. The CDR3 spans 14 residues. V gave up 6 bases and J gave up 10 bases; unmatched junction bases: 7. Germline-derived CDR1 and CDR2 are SNHLY and FYNNEI. The CDR3 sequence: CASSRLAGVGEQFF. DNA for the CDR3: TGTGCCAGCAGCCGACTAGCGGGAGTAGGCGAGCAGTTCTTC. The full variable domain, its missing parts supplied by reference TRBV2 and TRBJ2-1, is EPEVTQTPSHQVTQMGQEVILRCVPISNHLYFYWYRQILGQKVEFLVSFYNNEISEKSEIFDDQFSVERPDGSNFTLKIRSTKLEDSAMYFCASSRLAGVGEQFFGPGTRLTVL.

The V gene is TRBV28, the J gene TRBJ2-1; TRBD1 matches at 9 bases. Trimming took 6 bases from V and 3 from J; bases not matched to a gene: 3. The CDR3 spans 14 residues. CDR1 is MDHEN and CDR2 is SYDVKM in the germline V gene. The DNA of the CDR3 is TGTGCCAGCAGGACAGGGGGGATCTACAATGAGCAGTTCTTC. Its protein product is CASRTGGIYNEQFF. The variable domain in full, completed from reference TRBV28 and TRBJ2-1, reads DVKVTQSSRYLVKRTGEKVFLECVQDMDHENMFWYRQDPGLGLRLIYFSYDVKMKEKGDIPEGYSVSREKKERFSLILESASTNQTSMYLCASRTGGIYNEQFFGPGTRLTVL.

The genes are TRBV29-1 and TRBJ1-2; 9 bases fit TRBD1. The V gene's germline CDR1 is SQVTM and CDR2 ANQGSEA. The CDR3 has 12 residues. The ends lost 5 bases at V and 6 bases at J; junction bases unmatched: 4. CDR3 DNA sequence: TGCAGCGTTTACAGGGGGCTGGATGGCTACACCTTC. Its translation: CSVYRGLDGYTF.

The chain links TRBV18 to TRBJ1-2, with D maybe TRBD1 (5 bases). The V gene lost 2 bases and the J gene lost 4 bases, with 14 bases spanning the gap. This CDR3 contains 15 residues. Germline CDR1 reads KGHSH; CDR2 reads LQKENI. CDR3 region: CASSPGGGVGYGYTF. CDR3 coding DNA: TGTGCCAGCTCACCAGGCGGGGGAGTGGGCTATGGCTACACCTTC.

V gene TRBV10-2 combines with J gene TRBJ2-2; 12 bases fit TRBD2. This CDR3 is 17 amino acids long. Germline V gene data show CDR1 as WSHSY and CDR2 as SAAADI. V shed 4 bases and J 8 bases; nucleotides not matched to a gene: 11. The DNA of the CDR3 is TGCGCCAGCAGTGGCCCAGGACTAGCGGGATTTCATGGGGAGCTGTTTTTT. As protein: CASSGPGLAGFHGELFF.